This TCR beta chain derives from a study of T cells after yellow fever vaccination. Study conclusions and caveats: The study found a weaker secondary response that peaked faster, day 5 versus 15.

This clonotype was detected many times. Its antigen is undetermined. Per germline, CDR1 SGHAT and CDR2 FQDESV (reference sequence). V lost 4 bases to trimming and J lost 1 base; unmatched junction nucleotides: 7. This CDR3 region has 19 residues. Each CDR3 protein gets one entry after TCRdb re-called the 5' RACE reads with MiXCR. This table has roughly 150,000 distinct CDR3 sequences, more than 6.5% appearing once. Sequencing used CD4+ T cells sorted from PBMCs, obtained 10 days after the yellow fever booster vaccination. This TCR was recovered from a young man who received the YFV17D yellow fever vaccine. This rearrangement joins TRBV11-1 to TRBJ2-6; TRBD2 aligns across 13 bases. CDR3 nucleotides: TGTGCCAGCAGCTCCCTGGGACTAGCGGGAAAATCTGGGGCCAACGTCCTGACTTTC. It translates to CASSSLGLAGKSGANVLTF.